The clone carrying this T cell receptor beta chain was seen at least ten times. The entry originates in a study of early T cells in non-severe SARS-CoV-2 infection. Study context: The input, bulk RNA from unsorted whole blood, was sequenced, and chains were unpaired.

The CDR3 loop spans 14 amino acids. The germline gives CDR1 SNHLY, CDR2 FYNNEI. Deletions cut 7 bases from V and 4 bases from J, with 16 bases between. Unique molecular identifiers were attached to individual cDNA molecules. TCRdb called the 5' RACE reads again in MiXCR, with one record for every CDR3 protein. This sample yields 70,000 to 95,000 distinct CDR3 sequences, of which over 12% are seen a single time; about 0.58% belongs to the top ten. The source of this sequence is an adult who was a healthcare worker with PCR-confirmed SARS-CoV-2 infection or an uninfected control (not recorded which). The chain has TRBV2 and TRBJ1-2, with D tentatively TRBD1 (5 bases). The specimen sequenced was whole blood. The DNA of the CDR3 is TGTGCCAGCACCTCATCCGGGACGGTCTATGGCTACACCTTC. This translates into CASTSSGTVYGYTF.